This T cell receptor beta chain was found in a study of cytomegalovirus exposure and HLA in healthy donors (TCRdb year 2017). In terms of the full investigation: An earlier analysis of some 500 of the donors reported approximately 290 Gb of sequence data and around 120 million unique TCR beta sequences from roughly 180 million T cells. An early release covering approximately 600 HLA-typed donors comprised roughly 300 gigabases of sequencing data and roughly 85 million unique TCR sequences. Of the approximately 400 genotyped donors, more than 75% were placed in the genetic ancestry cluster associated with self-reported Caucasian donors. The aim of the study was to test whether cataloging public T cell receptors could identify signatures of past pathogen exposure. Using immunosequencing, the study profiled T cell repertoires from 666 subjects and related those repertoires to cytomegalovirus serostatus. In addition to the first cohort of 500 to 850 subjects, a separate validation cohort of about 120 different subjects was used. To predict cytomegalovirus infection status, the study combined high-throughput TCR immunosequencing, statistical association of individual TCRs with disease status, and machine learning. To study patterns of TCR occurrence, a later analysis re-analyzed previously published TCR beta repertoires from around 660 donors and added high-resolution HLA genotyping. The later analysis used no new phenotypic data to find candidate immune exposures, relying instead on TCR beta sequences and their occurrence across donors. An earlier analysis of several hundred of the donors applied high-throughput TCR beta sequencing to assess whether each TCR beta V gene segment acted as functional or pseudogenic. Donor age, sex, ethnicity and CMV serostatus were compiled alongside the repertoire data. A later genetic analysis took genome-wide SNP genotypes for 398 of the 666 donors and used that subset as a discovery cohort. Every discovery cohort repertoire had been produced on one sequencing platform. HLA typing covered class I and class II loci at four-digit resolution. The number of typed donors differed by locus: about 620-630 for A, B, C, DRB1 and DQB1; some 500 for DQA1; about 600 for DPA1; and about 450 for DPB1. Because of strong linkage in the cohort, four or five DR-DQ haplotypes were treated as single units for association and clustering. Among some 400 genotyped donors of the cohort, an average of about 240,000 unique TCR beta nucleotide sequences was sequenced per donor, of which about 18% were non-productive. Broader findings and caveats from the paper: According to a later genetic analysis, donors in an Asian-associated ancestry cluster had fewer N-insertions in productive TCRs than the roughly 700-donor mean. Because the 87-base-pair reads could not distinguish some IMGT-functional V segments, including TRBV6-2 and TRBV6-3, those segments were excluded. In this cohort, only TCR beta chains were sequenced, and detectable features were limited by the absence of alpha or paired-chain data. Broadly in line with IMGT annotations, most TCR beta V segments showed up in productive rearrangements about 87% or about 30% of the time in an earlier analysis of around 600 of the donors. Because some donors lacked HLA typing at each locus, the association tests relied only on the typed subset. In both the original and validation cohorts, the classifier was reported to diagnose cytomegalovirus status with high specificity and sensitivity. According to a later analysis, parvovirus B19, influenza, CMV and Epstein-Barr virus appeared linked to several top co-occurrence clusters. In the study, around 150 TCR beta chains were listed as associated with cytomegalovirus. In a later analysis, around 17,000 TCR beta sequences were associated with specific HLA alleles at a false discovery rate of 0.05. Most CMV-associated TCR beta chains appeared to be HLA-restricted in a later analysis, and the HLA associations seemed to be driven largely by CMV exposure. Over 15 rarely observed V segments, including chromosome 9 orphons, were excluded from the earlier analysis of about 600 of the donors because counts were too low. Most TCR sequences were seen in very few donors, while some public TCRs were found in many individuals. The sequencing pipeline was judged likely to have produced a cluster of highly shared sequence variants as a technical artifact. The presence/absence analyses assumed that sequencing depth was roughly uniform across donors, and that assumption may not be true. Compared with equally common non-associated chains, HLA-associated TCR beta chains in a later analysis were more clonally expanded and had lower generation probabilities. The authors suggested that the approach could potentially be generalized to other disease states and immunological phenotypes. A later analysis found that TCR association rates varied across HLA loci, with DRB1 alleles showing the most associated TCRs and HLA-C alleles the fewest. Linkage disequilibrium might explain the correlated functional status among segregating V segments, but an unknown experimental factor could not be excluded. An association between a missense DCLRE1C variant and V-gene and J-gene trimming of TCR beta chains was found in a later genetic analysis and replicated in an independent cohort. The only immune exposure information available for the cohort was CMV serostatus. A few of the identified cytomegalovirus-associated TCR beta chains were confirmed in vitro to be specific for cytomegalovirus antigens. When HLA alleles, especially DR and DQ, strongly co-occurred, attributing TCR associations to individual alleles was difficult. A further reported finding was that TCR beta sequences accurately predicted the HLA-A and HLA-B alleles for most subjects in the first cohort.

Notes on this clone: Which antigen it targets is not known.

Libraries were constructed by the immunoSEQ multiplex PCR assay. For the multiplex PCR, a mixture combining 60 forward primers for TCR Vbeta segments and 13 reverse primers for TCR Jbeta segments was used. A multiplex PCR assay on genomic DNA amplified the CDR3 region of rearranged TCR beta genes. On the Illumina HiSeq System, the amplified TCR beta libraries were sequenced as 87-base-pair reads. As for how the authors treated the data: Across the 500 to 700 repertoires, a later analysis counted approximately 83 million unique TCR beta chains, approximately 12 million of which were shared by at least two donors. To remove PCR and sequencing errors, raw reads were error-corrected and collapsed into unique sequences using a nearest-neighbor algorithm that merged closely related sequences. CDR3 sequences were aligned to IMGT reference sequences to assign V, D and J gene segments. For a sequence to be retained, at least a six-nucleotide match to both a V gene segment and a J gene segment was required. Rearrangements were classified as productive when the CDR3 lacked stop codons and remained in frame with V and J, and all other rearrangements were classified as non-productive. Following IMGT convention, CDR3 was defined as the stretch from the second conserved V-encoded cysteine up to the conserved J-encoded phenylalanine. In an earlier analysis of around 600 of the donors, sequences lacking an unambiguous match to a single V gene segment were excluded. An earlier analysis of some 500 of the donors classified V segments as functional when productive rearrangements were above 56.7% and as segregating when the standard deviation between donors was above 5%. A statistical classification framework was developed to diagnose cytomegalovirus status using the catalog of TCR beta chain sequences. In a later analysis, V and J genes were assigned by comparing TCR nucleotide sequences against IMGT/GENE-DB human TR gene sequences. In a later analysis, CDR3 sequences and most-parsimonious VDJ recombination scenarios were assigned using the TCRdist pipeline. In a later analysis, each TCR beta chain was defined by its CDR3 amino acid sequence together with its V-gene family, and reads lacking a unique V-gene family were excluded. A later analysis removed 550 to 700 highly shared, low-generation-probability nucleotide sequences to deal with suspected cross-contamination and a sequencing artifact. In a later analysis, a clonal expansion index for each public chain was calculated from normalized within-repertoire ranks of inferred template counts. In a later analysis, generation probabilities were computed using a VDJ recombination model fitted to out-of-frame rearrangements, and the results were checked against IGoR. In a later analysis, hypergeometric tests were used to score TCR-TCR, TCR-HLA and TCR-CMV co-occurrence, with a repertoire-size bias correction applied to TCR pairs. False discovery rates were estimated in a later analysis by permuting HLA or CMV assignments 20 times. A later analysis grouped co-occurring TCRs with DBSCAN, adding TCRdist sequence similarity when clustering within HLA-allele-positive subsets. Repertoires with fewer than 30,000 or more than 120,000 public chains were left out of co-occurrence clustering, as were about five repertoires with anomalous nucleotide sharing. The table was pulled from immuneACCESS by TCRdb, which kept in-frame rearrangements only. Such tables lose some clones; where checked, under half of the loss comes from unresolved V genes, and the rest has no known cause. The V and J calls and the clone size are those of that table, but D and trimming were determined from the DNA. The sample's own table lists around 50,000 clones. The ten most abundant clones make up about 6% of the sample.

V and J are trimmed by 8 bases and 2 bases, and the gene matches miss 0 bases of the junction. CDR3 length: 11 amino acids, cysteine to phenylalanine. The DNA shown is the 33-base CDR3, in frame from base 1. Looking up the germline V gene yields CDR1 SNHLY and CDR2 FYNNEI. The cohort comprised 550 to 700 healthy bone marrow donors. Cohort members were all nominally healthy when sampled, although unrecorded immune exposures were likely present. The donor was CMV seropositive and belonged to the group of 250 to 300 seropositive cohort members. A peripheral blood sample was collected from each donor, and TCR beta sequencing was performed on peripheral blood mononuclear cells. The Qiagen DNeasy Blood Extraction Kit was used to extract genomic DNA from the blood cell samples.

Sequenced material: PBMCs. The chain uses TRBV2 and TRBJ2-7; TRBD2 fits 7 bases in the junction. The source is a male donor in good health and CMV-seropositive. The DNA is TGTGCCAGCGGGGGGGCCTACGAGCAGTACTTC. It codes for CASGGAYEQYF.